These T cell receptor beta chains were read from a single sample in a study of shared clonotypes between healthy human individuals. Method: immunoSEQ multiplex PCR; TCRdb's copy keeps in-frame clones and lacks some. This sample has about 2,500,000 clones, with more than 80% found just once. Sequencing was done on a sample of naive CD4+ T cells sorted from blood. The source is a man between 18 and 29 years old in good health. Each CDR3 is given with its conserved first and last residue. A D gene is named only where the DNA matches it firmly. Only some rows state a clone size, as once, few, many or a class for expanded clones.

TRBV10-3	TRBJ2-3	TRBD2	.	TGTGCCACCCGGGAGGGCGGGGGGGCGACAGATACGCAGTATTTT	CATREGGGATDTQYF
TRBV5-3	TRBJ1-5	.	.	TGTGCCAGAAGTTCGTTGGGTAGAGATGGAGAATTTTATAGCAATCAGCCCCAGCATTTT	CARSSLGRDGEFYSNQPQHF
TRBV30	TRBJ1-6	.	few	TGTGCCTGGAGGGTGGATCCAAGGGATTCACCCCTCCACTTT	CAWRVDPRDSPLHF
TRBV28	TRBJ1-4	.	.	TGTGCCAGCAGCACACAGGGTCTTCGTAATGAAAAACTGTTTTTT	CASSTQGLRNEKLFF
TRBV6-1	TRBJ1-5	.	.	TGTGCCAGCAGTGAGGTGGAGAATTTGAGCAATCAGCCCCAGCATTTT	CASSEVENLSNQPQHF
TRBV5-1	TRBJ2-7	.	.	TGCGCCAGCAGCCTCGGGGGCAACTACGAGCAGTACTTC	CASSLGGNYEQYF
TRBV20-1	TRBJ2-7	.	.	TGCAGTGCCAGGACCCAGTACGAGCAGTACTTC	CSARTQYEQYF
TRBV18	TRBJ2-7	TRBD1	.	TGTGCCAGCTCACCGGGGACAGGGGCCACCTACGAGCAGTACTTC	CASSPGTGATYEQYF
TRBV19	TRBJ2-1	TRBD2	once	TGTGCCAGTAGGCCGGGACTAGCGGGAGTCAATGAGCAGTTCTTC	CASRPGLAGVNEQFF
TRBV19	TRBJ1-5	.	.	TGTGCCAGTAGTATAGGTCTCGCGGTGAATCAGCCCCAGCATTTT	CASSIGLAVNQPQHF
TRBV25-1	TRBJ2-7	.	.	TGTGCCAGCAGACGAGGAGAGTTCTCCTACGAGCAGTACTTC	CASRRGEFSYEQYF
TRBV4-3	TRBJ1-5	.	.	TGCGCCAGCAGCCAGGGTTATGGCAATCAGCCCCAGCATTTT	CASSQGYGNQPQHF
TRBV7-6	TRBJ1-5	.	.	TGTGCCAGCAGCTTAACGAGGGATCAGCCCCAGCATTTT	CASSLTRDQPQHF
TRBV4-1	TRBJ1-5	.	.	TGCGCCAGCAGCCAAGGTTCCCCCCAGGGGCCCCAGCATTTT	CASSQGSPQGPQHF
TRBV7-2	TRBJ2-1	TRBD2	.	TGTGCCAGCAGCTTTCTAGCGGGAGTCTACAATGAGCAGTTCTTC	CASSFLAGVYNEQFF
TRBV9	TRBJ2-7	.	.	TGTGCCAGCAGCTCCAGATGGGGGGACAGCCCCTACGAGCAGTACTTC	CASSSRWGDSPYEQYF
TRBV5-4	TRBJ1-3	.	few	TGTGCCAGCAGCTCCACTTCCTCTGGAAACACCATATATTTT	CASSSTSSGNTIYF
TRBV21-1	TRBJ1-2	.	.	TGTGCCAGCAGCAAAGCCCCCGGGGATAGTGACTATGGCTACACCTTC	CASSKAPGDSDYGYTF
TRBV6-5	TRBJ2-7	TRBD2	.	TGTGCCAGCAGTCGGGCTAGCGGGTCCTACGAGCAGTACTTC	CASSRASGSYEQYF
TRBV28	TRBJ1-6	.	.	TGTGCCAGCAGTTTAATCGGCCGGAATAATTCACCCCTCCACTTT	CASSLIGRNNSPLHF
TRBV12-5	TRBJ2-5	.	.	TGTGCTAGTGGTCCTAAAGAGACCCAGTACTTC	CASGPKETQYF
TRBV7-2	TRBJ2-7	TRBD2	.	TGTGCCAGCAGCTCATACCTAGGGGTAGCGGGAGGGCTTTACGAGCAGTACTTC	CASSSYLGVAGGLYEQYF
TRBV7-9	TRBJ2-3	.	.	TGTGCCAGCGGTAAATTAGTAGATACGCAGTATTTT	CASGKLVDTQYF
TRBV7-9	TRBJ2-1	.	.	TGTGCCAGCGGAGACAATGAGCAGTTCTTC	CASGDNEQFF
TRBV2	TRBJ2-5	.	.	TGTGCCAGCAGTACCCAGGGGAAGGGGCAAGAGACCCAGTACTTC	CASSTQGKGQETQYF
TRBV28	TRBJ2-3	.	.	TGTGCCAGCAGTTCCCCCGGGGGGCCCACAGATACGCAGTATTTT	CASSSPGGPTDTQYF
TRBV28	TRBJ2-7	TRBD1	once	TGTGCCAGCAGTGGGACAGGGGGTTTTTACGAGCAGTACTTC	CASSGTGGFYEQYF
TRBV11-2	TRBJ1-2	TRBD1	.	TGTGCCAGCAGCCAACCACAGGGGGGTACCTATGGCTACACCTTC	CASSQPQGGTYGYTF
TRBV5-1	TRBJ2-3	.	once	TGCGCCAGCAGCTTGGTTAGCGTAGCTGGTCAGGATACGCAGTATTTT	CASSLVSVAGQDTQYF
TRBV7-9	TRBJ2-7	TRBD1	.	TGTGCCAGCAGCCCGCAGGGGGCCTCCTACGAGCAGTACTTC	CASSPQGASYEQYF
TRBV12-5	TRBJ2-1	TRBD2	.	TGTGCTAGTGGTTTGGTCTTAGCGGGGGTTTACAATGAGCAGTTCTTC	CASGLVLAGVYNEQFF